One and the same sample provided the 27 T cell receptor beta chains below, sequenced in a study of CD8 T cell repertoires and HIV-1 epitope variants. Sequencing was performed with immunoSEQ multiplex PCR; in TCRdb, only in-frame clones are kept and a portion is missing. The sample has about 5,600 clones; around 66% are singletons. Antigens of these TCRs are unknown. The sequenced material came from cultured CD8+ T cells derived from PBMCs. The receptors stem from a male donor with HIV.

The CDR3 spells CASSAGQLTEAFF. Here the CDR3 DNA reads TGTGCCAGCAGTGCGGGACAACTCACTGAAGCTTTCTTT. This sequence joins TRBV6-1 and TRBJ1-1, with D possibly being TRBD1 (6 bases). CDR1 MNHNS and CDR2 SASEGT come from the germline V gene. Deletions cut 4 bases from V and 4 bases from J, with 10 bases between. This CDR3 has 13 amino acids.

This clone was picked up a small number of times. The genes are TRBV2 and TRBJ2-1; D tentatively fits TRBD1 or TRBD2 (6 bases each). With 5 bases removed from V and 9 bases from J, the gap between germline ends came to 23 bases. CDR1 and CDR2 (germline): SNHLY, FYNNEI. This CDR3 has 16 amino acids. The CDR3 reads CASSSPGLQQGGEQFF. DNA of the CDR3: TGTGCCAGCAGTTCTCCGGGACTTCAACAAGGGGGTGAGCAGTTCTTC.

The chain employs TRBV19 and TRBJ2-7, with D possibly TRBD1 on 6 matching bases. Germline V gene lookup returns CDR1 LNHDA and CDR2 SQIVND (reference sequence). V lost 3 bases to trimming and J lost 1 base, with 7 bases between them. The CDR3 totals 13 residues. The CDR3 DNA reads TGTGCCAGTAGTATTGGACAGTCCTACGAGCAGTACTTC. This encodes CASSIGQSYEQYF.

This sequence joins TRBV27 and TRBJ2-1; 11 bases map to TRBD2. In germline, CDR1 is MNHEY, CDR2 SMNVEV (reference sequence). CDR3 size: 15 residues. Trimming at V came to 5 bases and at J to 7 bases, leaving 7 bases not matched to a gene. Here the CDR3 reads CASSPYSGGVNEQFF. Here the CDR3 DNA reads TGTGCCAGCAGTCCCTATAGCGGGGGGGTAAATGAGCAGTTCTTC.

The CDR3 DNA follows: TGTGCCAGCAGTTCCTATGTAGGGTCCTACGAGCAGTACTTC. It codes for CASSSYVGSYEQYF. The chain combines TRBV27 with TRBJ2-7; D remains unclear. This CDR3 region has 14 residues. Germline assignment: CDR1 MNHEY and CDR2 SMNVEV (reference sequence). Between the trimmed V and J ends, which lost 4 bases and 1 base, there was a span of 11 bases.

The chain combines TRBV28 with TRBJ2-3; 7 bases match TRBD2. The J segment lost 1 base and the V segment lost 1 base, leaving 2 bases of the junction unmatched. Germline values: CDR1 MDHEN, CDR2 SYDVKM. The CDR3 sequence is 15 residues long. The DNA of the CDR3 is TGTGCCAGCAGTTTATTTGCGGGGGGCACAGATACGCAGTATTTT. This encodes CASSLFAGGTDTQYF.

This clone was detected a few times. The CDR3 nucleotides are TGCGCCAGCAGCCAAGATCGTCGGGGCCTAGCGGGGGGGACTTTCACAGATACGCAGTATTTT. Residues: CASSQDRRGLAGGTFTDTQYF. The chain joins TRBV4-3 to TRBJ2-3; 12 bases line up with TRBD2. The CDR3 has 21 residues. With 0 bases clipped from V and 2 bases from J, the junction kept 15 bases outside the gene matches. Germline V gene data show CDR1 as LGHNA and CDR2 as YSLEER.

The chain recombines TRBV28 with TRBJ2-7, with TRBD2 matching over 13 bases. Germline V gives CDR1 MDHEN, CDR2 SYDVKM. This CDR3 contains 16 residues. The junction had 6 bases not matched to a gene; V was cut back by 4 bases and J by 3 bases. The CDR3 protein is CASSSPWTSGSYEQYF. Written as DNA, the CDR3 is TGTGCCAGCAGTTCCCCCTGGACTAGCGGGAGCTACGAGCAGTACTTC. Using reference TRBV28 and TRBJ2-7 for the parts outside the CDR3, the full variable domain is DVKVTQSSRYLVKRTGEKVFLECVQDMDHENMFWYRQDPGLGLRLIYFSYDVKMKEKGDIPEGYSVSREKKERFSLILESASTNQTSMYLCASSSPWTSGSYEQYFGPGTRLTVT.

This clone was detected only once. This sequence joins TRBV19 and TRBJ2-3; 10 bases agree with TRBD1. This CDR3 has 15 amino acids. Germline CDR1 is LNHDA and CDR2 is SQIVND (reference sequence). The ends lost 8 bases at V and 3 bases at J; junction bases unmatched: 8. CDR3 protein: CASHWTGGTTDTQYF. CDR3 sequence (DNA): TGTGCCAGTCATTGGACAGGGGGGACGACAGATACGCAGTATTTT.

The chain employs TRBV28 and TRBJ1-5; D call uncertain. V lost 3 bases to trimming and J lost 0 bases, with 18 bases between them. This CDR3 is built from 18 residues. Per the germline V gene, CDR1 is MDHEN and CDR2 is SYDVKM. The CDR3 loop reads CASSFPGLTTYSNQPQHF. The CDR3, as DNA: TGTGCCAGCAGTTTTCCGGGCCTCACCACTTATAGCAATCAGCCCCAGCATTTT.

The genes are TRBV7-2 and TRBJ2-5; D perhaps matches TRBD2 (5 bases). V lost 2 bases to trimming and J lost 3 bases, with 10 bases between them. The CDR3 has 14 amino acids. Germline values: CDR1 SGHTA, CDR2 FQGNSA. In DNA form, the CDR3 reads TGTGCCAGCAGCTTACTCCCAGCGGAAGAGACCCAGTACTTC. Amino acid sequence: CASSLLPAEETQYF.

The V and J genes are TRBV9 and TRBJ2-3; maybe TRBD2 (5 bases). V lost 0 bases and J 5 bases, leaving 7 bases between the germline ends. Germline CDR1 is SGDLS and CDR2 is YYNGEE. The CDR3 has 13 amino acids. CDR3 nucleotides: TGTGCCAGCAGCGTAGATGGGAGAGATACGCAGTATTTT. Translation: CASSVDGRDTQYF.

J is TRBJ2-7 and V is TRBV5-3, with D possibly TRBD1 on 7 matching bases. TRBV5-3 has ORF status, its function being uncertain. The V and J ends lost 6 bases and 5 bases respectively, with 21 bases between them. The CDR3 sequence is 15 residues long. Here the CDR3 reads CARTATSDREDEQYF. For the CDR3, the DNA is TGTGCCAGAACCGCTACATCCGACAGGGAGGACGAGCAGTACTTC.

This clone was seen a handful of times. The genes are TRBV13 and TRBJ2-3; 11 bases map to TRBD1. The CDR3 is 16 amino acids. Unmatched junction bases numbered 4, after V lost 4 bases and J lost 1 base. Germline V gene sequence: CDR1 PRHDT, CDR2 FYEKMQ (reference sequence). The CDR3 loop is CASSSGTGGGTDTQYF. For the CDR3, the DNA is TGTGCCAGCAGCTCCGGGACAGGGGGTGGCACAGATACGCAGTATTTT.

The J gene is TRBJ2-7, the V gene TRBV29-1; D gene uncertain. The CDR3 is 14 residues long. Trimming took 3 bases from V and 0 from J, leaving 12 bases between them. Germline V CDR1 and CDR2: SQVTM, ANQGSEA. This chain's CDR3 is CSVDVGGSSYEQYF. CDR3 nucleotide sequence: TGCAGCGTTGATGTGGGCGGCAGCTCCTACGAGCAGTACTTC.

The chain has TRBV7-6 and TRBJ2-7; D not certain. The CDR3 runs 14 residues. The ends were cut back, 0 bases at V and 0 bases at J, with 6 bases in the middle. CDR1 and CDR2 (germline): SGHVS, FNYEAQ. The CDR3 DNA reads TGTGCCAGCAGCTTAGCGGGGTCCTCCTACGAGCAGTACTTC. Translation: CASSLAGSSYEQYF.

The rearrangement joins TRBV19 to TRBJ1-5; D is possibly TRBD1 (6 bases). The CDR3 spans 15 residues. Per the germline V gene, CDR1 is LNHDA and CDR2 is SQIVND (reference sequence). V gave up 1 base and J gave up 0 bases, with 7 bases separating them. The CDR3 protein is CASSIVGGSNQPQHF. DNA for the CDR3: TGTGCCAGTAGTATAGTAGGGGGTAGCAATCAGCCCCAGCATTTT.

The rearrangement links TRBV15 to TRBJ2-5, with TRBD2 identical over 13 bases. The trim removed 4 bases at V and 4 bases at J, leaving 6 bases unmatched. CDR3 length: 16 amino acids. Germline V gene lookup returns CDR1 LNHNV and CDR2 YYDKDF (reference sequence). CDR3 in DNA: TGTGCCACCAGCACACGGACTAGCGGGGGCGGAGAGACCCAGTACTTC. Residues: CATSTRTSGGGETQYF.

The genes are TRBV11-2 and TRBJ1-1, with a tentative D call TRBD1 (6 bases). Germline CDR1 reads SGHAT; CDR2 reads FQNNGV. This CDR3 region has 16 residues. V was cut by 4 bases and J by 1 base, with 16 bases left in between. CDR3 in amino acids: CASSSGAGRGNTEAFF. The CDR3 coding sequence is TGTGCCAGCAGCTCAGGGGCAGGGAGGGGGAACACTGAAGCTTTCTTT.

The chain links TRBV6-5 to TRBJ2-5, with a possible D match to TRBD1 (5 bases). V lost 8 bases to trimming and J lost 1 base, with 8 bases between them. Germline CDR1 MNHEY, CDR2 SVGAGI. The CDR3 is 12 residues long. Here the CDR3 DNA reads TGTGCCAGCGGGGCCCTCCAAGAGACCCAGTACTTC. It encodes CASGALQETQYF.

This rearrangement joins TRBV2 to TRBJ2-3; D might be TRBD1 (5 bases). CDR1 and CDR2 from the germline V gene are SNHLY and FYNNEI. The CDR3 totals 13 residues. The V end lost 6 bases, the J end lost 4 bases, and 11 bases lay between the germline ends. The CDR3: CASRLLGADTQYF. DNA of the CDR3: TGTGCCAGCAGACTCTTAGGGGCAGATACGCAGTATTTT.

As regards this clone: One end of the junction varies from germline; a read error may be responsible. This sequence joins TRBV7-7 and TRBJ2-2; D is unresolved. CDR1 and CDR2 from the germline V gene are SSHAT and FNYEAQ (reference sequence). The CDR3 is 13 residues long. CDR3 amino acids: CASSLSGTGELFF. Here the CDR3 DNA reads TGTGCTAGCAGCCTCTCGGGTACCGGGGAGCTGTTTTTT. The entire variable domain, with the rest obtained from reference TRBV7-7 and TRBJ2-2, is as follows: GAGVSQSPRYKVTKRGQDVTLRCDPISSHATLYWYQQALGQGPEFLTYFNYEAQPDKSGLPSDRFSAERPEGSISTLTIQRTEQRDSAMYRCASSLSGTGELFFGEGSRLTVL.

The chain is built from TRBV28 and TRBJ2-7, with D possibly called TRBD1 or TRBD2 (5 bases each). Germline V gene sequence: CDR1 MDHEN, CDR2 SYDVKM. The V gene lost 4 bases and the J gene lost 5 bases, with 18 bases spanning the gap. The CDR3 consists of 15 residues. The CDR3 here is CASSSGTSRADEQYF. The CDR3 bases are TGTGCCAGCAGTTCAGGGACCTCGAGAGCCGACGAGCAGTACTTC.

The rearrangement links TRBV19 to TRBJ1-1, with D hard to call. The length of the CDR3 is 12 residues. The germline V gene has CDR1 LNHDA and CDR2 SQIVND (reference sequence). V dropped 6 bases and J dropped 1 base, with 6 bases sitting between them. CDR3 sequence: CASRYGNTEAFF. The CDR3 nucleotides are TGTGCCAGTAGGTACGGGAACACTGAAGCTTTCTTT.

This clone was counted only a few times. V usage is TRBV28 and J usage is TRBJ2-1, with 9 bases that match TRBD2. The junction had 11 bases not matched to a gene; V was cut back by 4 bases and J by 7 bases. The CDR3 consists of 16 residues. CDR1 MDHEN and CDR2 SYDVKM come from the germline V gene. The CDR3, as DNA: TGTGCCAGCAGTTCAGGAGCGGGAGGTACTTGGAATGAGCAGTTCTTC. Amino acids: CASSSGAGGTWNEQFF.

CDR3 amino acids: CASSLDRSYTEAFF. Here the CDR3 DNA reads TGCGCCAGCAGCTTGGACCGGTCCTACACTGAAGCTTTCTTT. The V gene is TRBV5-1, the J gene TRBJ1-1, with D unclear. Deletions cut 0 bases from V and 3 bases from J, with 9 bases between. The CDR3 is made up of 14 amino acids. Germline V gene lookup returns CDR1 SGHRS and CDR2 YFSETQ.

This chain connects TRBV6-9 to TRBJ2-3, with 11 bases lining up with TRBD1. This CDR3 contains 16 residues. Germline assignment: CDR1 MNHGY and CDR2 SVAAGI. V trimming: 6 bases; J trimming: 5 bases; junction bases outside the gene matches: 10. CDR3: CASRDSDRGQGDTQYF. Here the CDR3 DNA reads TGTGCCAGCAGGGACTCGGACAGGGGGCAGGGAGATACGCAGTATTTT.